Each of the 24 T cell receptor beta chains below was sequenced from the same sample in a study of blood T cells in healthy people across ages. Then a second PCR, running about 6 to 12 cycles, was carried out with a sample-barcoded 5' primer and a J-beta primer mix. TCRdb re-derived calls from the 5' RACE reads in MiXCR, one entry per CDR3 protein. Seen here are more than 700,000 distinct CDR3 sequences, about 55% observed once, and the top ten hold approximately 40%. Material for sequencing was blood. Every receptor here comes from a man of 80 years or more in good health.

Only one count was recorded for this clonotype. This chain connects TRBV6-5 to TRBJ2-3; D not resolved. CDR1 and CDR2 (germline): MNHEY, SVGAGI. CDR3 length: 14 residues. The V and J ends lost 5 bases and 8 bases respectively, with 17 bases between them. The CDR3 protein is CASSRYTGRGTQYF. CDR3 nucleotides: TGTGCCAGCAGTAGATATACGGGCCGCGGTACGCAGTATTTT.

The rearrangement joins TRBV5-1 to TRBJ1-2, with TRBD1 as a possible D gene (6 bases). Deletions cut 4 bases from V and 2 bases from J, with 12 bases between. The CDR3 length is 14 residues. Germline V gives CDR1 SGHRS, CDR2 YFSETQ. The CDR3 bases are TGCGCCAGCAGCGGGGGGGCCGGGAACTATGGCTACACCTTC. Its protein product is CASSGGAGNYGYTF.

V is TRBV3-1 and J is TRBJ2-4; 10 bases align to TRBD2. The V gene end was trimmed by 8 bases and the J gene end by 0 bases; junction bases not matched to a gene: 13. This CDR3 is built from 18 residues. The V gene's germline CDR1 is LGHDT and CDR2 YNNKEL (reference sequence). CDR3 coding DNA: TGTGCCAGCTCTTCCGGACTAGCGGAGACCTTAGCCAAAAACATTCAGTACTTC. This gives the protein CASSSGLAETLAKNIQYF. Looking up the rest from reference TRBV3-1 and TRBJ2-4 gives the full variable domain: DTAVSQTPKYLVTQMGNDKSIKCEQNLGHDTMYWYKQDSKKFLKIMFSYNNKELIINETVPNRFSPKSPDKAHLNLHINSLELGDSAVYFCASSSGLAETLAKNIQYFGAGTRLSVL.

This clonotype has more than one count but fewer than ten. As DNA, the CDR3 is TGTGCCAGCCCCCCTTCCCCGAATGAGCAGTTCTTC. Translated, it gives CASPPSPNEQFF. The chain links TRBV21-1 to TRBJ2-1; TRBD1 reflects the table's D call only, with no check against the DNA. TRBV21-1 is a pseudogene locus. The CDR3 spans 12 residues.

The chain links TRBV30 to TRBJ2-5, with D maybe TRBD2 (6 bases). The CDR3 runs to 13 residues. Germline CDR1 and CDR2: GTSNPN and SVGIG (reference sequence). Deletions cut 2 bases from V and 4 bases from J, with 11 bases between. CDR3 loop: CAWSRSGPETQYF. The CDR3 DNA reads TGTGCCTGGAGTCGGAGCGGGCCAGAGACCCAGTACTTC. Supplemented by reference TRBV30 and TRBJ2-5, the full variable domain reads SQTIHQWPATLVQPVGSPLSLECTVEGTSNPNLYWYRQAAGRGLQLLFYSVGIGQISSEVPQNLSASRPQDRQFILSSKKLLLSDSGFYLCAWSRSGPETQYFGPGTRLLVL.

The chain employs TRBV20-1 and TRBJ2-2, with D perhaps matching TRBD2 (5 bases). V lost 4 bases to trimming and J lost 6 bases, with 12 bases between them. This CDR3 contains 13 residues. From germline, CDR1 is DFQATT and CDR2 SNEGSKA (reference sequence). Here the CDR3 reads CSATKLGPGELFF. The CDR3, as DNA: TGCAGTGCTACGAAACTAGGTCCCGGGGAGCTGTTTTTT.

The genes are TRBV29-1 and TRBJ2-3, with D uncertain. Trimming left V 2 bases short and J 2 bases short, with 8 bases between. The CDR3 contains 13 residues. Germline V CDR1 and CDR2: SQVTM, ANQGSEA. CDR3 amino acids: CSVERQVTDTQYF. DNA of the CDR3: TGCAGCGTTGAACGTCAGGTCACAGATACGCAGTATTTT.

J is TRBJ2-7 and V is TRBV5-1; the D gene is possibly TRBD1 (6 bases). V lost 3 bases and J 0 bases, leaving 10 bases between the germline ends. The CDR3 contains 14 residues. Germline V lookup: CDR1 SGHRS, CDR2 YFSETQ. The CDR3: CASSWSDSSYEQYF. The CDR3 bases are TGCGCCAGCAGCTGGTCGGACAGCTCCTACGAGCAGTACTTC.

The DNA of the CDR3 is TGCAGTGCGAGTAGCGGGAGGGATGAGCAGTTCTTC. Protein product: CSASSGRDEQFF. V gene TRBV20-1 combines with J gene TRBJ2-1; 11 nucleotides match TRBD2. The V and J ends lost 6 bases and 8 bases, in that order; junction bases with no gene match: 3. Germline V gene lookup returns CDR1 DFQATT and CDR2 SNEGSKA (reference sequence). The CDR3 has 12 residues.

The chain carries TRBV12-3 or TRBV12-4 and TRBJ2-2; TRBD2 aligns across 10 bases. The CDR3 extends over 18 amino acids. The trim removed 5 bases at V and 2 bases at J, leaving 11 bases unmatched. In DNA form, the CDR3 reads TGTGCCAGCAGTCCCTTGGCGCTAGCGGGAGTCAACACCGGGGAGCTGTTTTTT. It specifies CASSPLALAGVNTGELFF.

This clonotype was found a few times. The V gene is TRBV7-2, the J gene TRBJ2-4; 10 nucleotides line up with TRBD2. The assigned J gene may be wrong: the sequence end matches TRBJ2-7 better. Germline CDR1 and CDR2: SGHTA and FQGNSA. This CDR3 has 16 residues. The CDR3 loop reads CASSLEASGRGYEQYF. CDR3 nucleotides: TGTGCCAGCAGCTTAGAAGCTAGCGGGAGAGGGTACGAGCAGTACTTC.

This clonotype was found many times. The J gene is TRBJ2-7, the V gene TRBV5-1; TRBD2 matches at 7 bases. The CDR3 loop spans 15 amino acids. Germline V gives CDR1 SGHRS, CDR2 YFSETQ. With 0 bases clipped from V and 0 bases from J, the junction kept 3 bases outside the gene matches. The CDR3 reads CASSLVGGSSYEQYF. CDR3 coding DNA: TGCGCCAGCAGCTTGGTCGGGGGGAGCTCCTACGAGCAGTACTTC.

This chain connects TRBV2 to TRBJ2-1, with 9 bases lining up with TRBD2. CDR3 length equals 16 residues. V lost 2 bases, J lost 8 bases, and 10 bases stayed unmatched. Germline V gives CDR1 SNHLY, CDR2 FYNNEI. This chain's CDR3 is CASSESHAGGSDEQFF. CDR3 nucleotides: TGTGCCAGCAGTGAATCTCACGCGGGAGGGTCTGATGAGCAGTTCTTC.

This rearrangement joins TRBV7-9 to TRBJ2-1, with 9 nucleotides matching TRBD2. The V gene end was trimmed by 5 bases and the J gene end by 5 bases; junction bases not matched to a gene: 16. The CDR3 is 18 residues long. Per germline, CDR1 SEHNR and CDR2 FQNEAQ (reference sequence). This CDR3 reads CASSPQLMGLAFHNEQFF. In nucleotides, the CDR3 is TGTGCCAGCAGCCCGCAGCTTATGGGACTAGCTTTCCACAATGAGCAGTTCTTC.

This sequence joins TRBV14 and TRBJ1-1, with D unresolved. The CDR3 spans 16 residues. The germline gives CDR1 SGHDN, CDR2 FVKESK. V gave up 4 bases and J gave up 4 bases, with 19 bases separating them. The CDR3 here is CASSPRPQRAFTEAFF. CDR3 bases: TGTGCCAGCAGCCCCCGGCCACAAAGGGCGTTCACTGAAGCTTTCTTT.

The chain carries TRBV20-1 and TRBJ2-7, with TRBD1 as a possible D gene (6 bases). V lost 4 bases to trimming and J lost 1 base, with 26 bases between them. Germline V gene data show CDR1 as DFQATT and CDR2 as SNEGSKA (reference sequence). This CDR3 comprises 18 residues. The CDR3 region is CSAMGAGVDITQSYEQYF. The CDR3 region has the DNA TGCAGTGCTATGGGGGCAGGGGTGGATATAACCCAATCCTACGAGCAGTACTTC.

The chain recombines TRBV6-6 with TRBJ1-2, with TRBD1 matching 10 bases. Looked up from germline, CDR1 is MNHNY and CDR2 is SVGAGI (reference sequence). With V trimmed by 9 bases and J by 6 bases, 13 bases remained unmatched. This CDR3 has 15 amino acids. CDR3 sequence reads: CASAEPGQGFHGYTF. CDR3 DNA: TGTGCCAGTGCAGAACCGGGACAGGGGTTCCATGGCTACACCTTC.

This clonotype was recorded a few times. The J gene is TRBJ1-2, the V gene TRBV7-9, with TRBD1 identical over 7 bases. This CDR3 is built from 15 residues. From germline, CDR1 is SEHNR and CDR2 FQNEAQ (reference sequence). V was clipped by 4 bases and J by 4 bases; unmatched bases: 9. CDR3 loop: CASSSDLTGVYGYTF. The CDR3 DNA is TGTGCCAGCAGCTCCGACCTTACAGGGGTCTATGGCTACACCTTC.

A single count supports this clonotype. The chain uses TRBV20-1 and TRBJ1-2; 7 bases align to TRBD1. The V gene end was trimmed by 5 bases and the J gene end by 10 bases; junction bases not matched to a gene: 10. The CDR3 is made up of 12 amino acids. The V gene's germline CDR1 is DFQATT and CDR2 SNEGSKA (reference sequence). CDR3 in DNA: TGCAGTGCTCGCGGACAGGTGAGGGACTACACCTTC. Protein: CSARGQVRDYTF.

CDR3 sequence (DNA): TGTGCCAGCAGCAAACTAGCGGGATCCATCCGTCGCACAGATACGCAGTATTTT. Its translation is CASSKLAGSIRRTDTQYF. This chain joins TRBV27 and TRBJ2-3; TRBD2 agrees at 10 bases. The CDR3 totals 18 residues. V shed 6 bases and J 1 base; nucleotides not matched to a gene: 13. The V gene's germline CDR1 is MNHEY and CDR2 SMNVEV (reference sequence).

At least ten counts were recorded for this clonotype. This rearrangement joins TRBV20-1 to TRBJ2-7, with D possibly matching TRBD1 (5 bases). Trimming left V 7 bases short and J 2 bases short, with 18 bases between. CDR3 length: 14 amino acids. Germline V gene sequence: CDR1 DFQATT, CDR2 SNEGSKA (reference sequence). The CDR3 coding sequence is TGCAGTGGGCTTGACTCAGGGCGAACCTACGAGCAGTACTTC. Translated: CSGLDSGRTYEQYF.

V and J are TRBV6-5 and TRBJ1-2; tentative D call: TRBD1 (6 bases). Between the trimmed V and J ends, which lost 1 base and 4 bases, there was a span of 10 bases. CDR3 length: 14 amino acids. CDR1 and CDR2 (germline): MNHEY, SVGAGI. The CDR3 spells CASSYYREGYGYTF. The CDR3 DNA reads TGTGCCAGCAGTTACTACAGGGAGGGCTATGGCTACACCTTC.

A few counts support this clonotype. The rearrangement links TRBV20-1 to TRBJ1-2; D gene ambiguous. This CDR3 comprises 14 residues. Germline V gives CDR1 DFQATT, CDR2 SNEGSKA (reference sequence). Between the trimmed V and J ends, which lost 2 bases and 2 bases, there was a span of 12 bases. The CDR3 DNA reads as TGCAGTGCTAGATTCGCACAAAACAACTATGGCTACACCTTC. Protein sequence: CSARFAQNNYGYTF.

The chain carries TRBV3-1 and TRBJ1-4; D not resolved. CDR1 is LGHDT and CDR2 is YNNKEL in the germline V gene (reference sequence). V was clipped by 4 bases and J by 5 bases, with 11 bases between them. The CDR3 sequence is 14 residues long. This CDR3 reads CASSRRRSNEKLFF. The CDR3 DNA is TGTGCCAGCAGCCGTCGACGGTCCAATGAAAAACTGTTTTTT.